The 27 T cell receptor beta chains presented below share a single source sample, sequenced in a study of T cells expressing NK-cell markers. TCRdb re-called the 5' RACE reads and gives one entry per CDR3 protein, without DNA. In total, the table holds about 110,000 distinct CDR3 sequences. The sequenced sample consisted of blood T cells: a sorted CD56 or NKG2C T cell subset, CD4+ or CD8+ T cells, or bulk PBMC T cells (not recorded which). These receptors came from a woman aged 18 to 75 in good health.

The chain combines TRBV6-2 or TRBV6-3 with TRBJ2-1; the TCRdb call, TRBD1, lacks DNA for checking. The CDR3 is 16 residues long. Germline CDR1 reads MNHEY; CDR2 reads SVGEGT. This CDR3 is CASSQEPTVAFNEQFF.

V is TRBV28 and J is TRBJ2-4; the TCRdb D gene call, TRBD2, has no DNA to confirm it. Germline V CDR1 and CDR2: MDHEN, SYDVKM. The CDR3 consists of 18 residues. The CDR3 sequence is CASRDGTSGSLAKNIQYF. The complete variable domain, with remaining parts taken from reference TRBV28 and TRBJ2-4, reads DVKVTQSSRYLVKRTGEKVFLECVQDMDHENMFWYRQDPGLGLRLIYFSYDVKMKEKGDIPEGYSVSREKKERFSLILESASTNQTSMYLCASRDGTSGSLAKNIQYFGAGTRLSVL.

The chain recombines TRBV6-5 with TRBJ2-2; the TCRdb D gene call, TRBD1, has no DNA to confirm it. This CDR3 has 19 amino acids. CDR1 is MNHEY and CDR2 is SVGAGI in the germline V gene. The CDR3 loop reads CASSYAIPRDRGDLGELFF.

This chain joins TRBV4-2 and TRBJ2-7; TCRdb's D call, TRBD2, is unchecked because there is no DNA. This CDR3 contains 14 residues. Germline V gene sequence: CDR1 LGHNA, CDR2 YNFKEQ. The CDR3 reads CATQGLAGGGEQYF.

V usage is TRBV5-5 and J usage is TRBJ2-2; TCRdb proposes TRBD1, but this gene call is untestable without DNA. The CDR3 consists of 17 residues. The V gene's germline CDR1 is SGHKS and CDR2 YYEKEE (reference sequence). The CDR3 reads CASSLAVGGRVTGELFF.

The chain carries TRBV12-3 or TRBV12-4 and TRBJ2-1; TCRdb's D call of TRBD1 is untestable without DNA. The CDR3 is 15 residues long. The CDR3 region is CASKVGGPSYNEQFF.

The rearrangement links TRBV7-2 to TRBJ2-7; checking the TCRdb D call of TRBD1 is not possible without DNA. This CDR3 is built from 15 residues. Germline CDR1 and CDR2: SGHTA and FQGNSA. CDR3 protein: CASSLGGQGSYEQYF. Full variable domain (rest looked up from reference TRBV7-2 and TRBJ2-7): GAGVSQSPSNKVTEKGKDVELRCDPISGHTALYWYRQSLGQGLEFLIYFQGNSAPDKSGLPSDRFSAERTGGSVSTLTIQRTQQEDSAVYLCASSLGGQGSYEQYFGPGTRLTVT.

The genes are TRBV20-1 and TRBJ1-3; the TRBD1 assignment by TCRdb is unverifiable without DNA. The CDR3 runs to 16 residues. CDR1 DFQATT and CDR2 SNEGSKA come from the germline V gene (reference sequence). This CDR3 is CSAMVWTGEAGNTIYF.

The chain joins TRBV9 to TRBJ2-1; the D call of TRBD2 rests on TCRdb alone, since no DNA is present to check it. The CDR3 sequence is 15 residues long. CDR1 and CDR2 from the germline V gene are SGDLS and YYNGEE. CDR3 in amino acids: CASSVEAGASNEQFF. The whole variable domain, filled in from reference TRBV9 and TRBJ2-1, reads DSGVTQTPKHLITATGQRVTLRCSPRSGDLSVYWYQQSLDQGLQFLIQYYNGEERAKGNILERFSAQQFPDLHSELNLSSLELGDSALYFCASSVEAGASNEQFFGPGTRLTVL.

V and J are TRBV27 and TRBJ2-3; the D call of TRBD1 rests on TCRdb alone, since no DNA is present to check it. The CDR3 is 14 residues long. From germline, CDR1 is MNHEY and CDR2 SMNVEV (reference sequence). This CDR3 is CASGAGPRGDTQYF.

This chain uses TRBV29-1 with TRBJ2-3. Germline CDR1 SQVTM, CDR2 ANQGSEA. There are 15 residues in the CDR3. CDR3 protein: CSVEDLEIDTDTQYF.

The chain joins TRBV28 to TRBJ2-7; TCRdb names TRBD2, which stays unverified in the absence of DNA. The CDR3 covers 16 residues. Germline lookup yields CDR1 MDHEN and CDR2 SYDVKM. The CDR3 protein is CASSLGLAESSYEQYF.

This chain connects TRBV12-3 or TRBV12-4 to TRBJ2-5; TCRdb reports TRBD2, a call that lacks DNA to check it against. CDR3 size: 16 residues. CDR3 sequence reads: CASGPANPGGPETQYF.

The rearrangement joins TRBV24-1 to TRBJ2-5; TCRdb names TRBD2, which stays unverified in the absence of DNA. The germline V gene encodes CDR1 KGHDR and CDR2 SFDVKD. The length of the CDR3 is 16 residues. The CDR3 loop is CATSFTEVAGGETQYF.

The chain joins TRBV7-9 to TRBJ2-7; TCRdb returns TRBD2, unconfirmable since there is no DNA. The germline gives CDR1 SEHNR, CDR2 FQNEAQ (reference sequence). The CDR3 is 15 amino acids. The CDR3 sequence: CASSLSYGRRYEQYF.

This rearrangement joins TRBV5-4 to TRBJ2-4; TCRdb picks TRBD2, but there is no DNA to check that call. Germline V gene sequence: CDR1 SGHNT, CDR2 YYREEE (reference sequence). This CDR3 has 18 residues. This CDR3 reads CASSIIAGGPGGGTPQYF.

The J gene is TRBJ2-1, the V gene TRBV4-1; TCRdb's D call of TRBD1 is untestable without DNA. CDR3 size: 13 residues. In germline, CDR1 is MGHRA, CDR2 YSYEKL. The CDR3 loop is CASSQGPGYEQFF.

The chain has TRBV7-2 and TRBJ2-3; TCRdb returns TRBD2, unconfirmable since there is no DNA. The CDR3 is 13 residues long. CDR1 and CDR2 from the germline V gene are SGHTA and FQGNSA. This chain's CDR3 is CASRGGGTDTQYF.

The chain is built from TRBV6-2 or TRBV6-3 and TRBJ1-1; TCRdb selects TRBD1, and the lack of DNA leaves this call unchecked. This CDR3 comprises 16 residues. The germline V gene has CDR1 MNHEY and CDR2 SVGEGT. The CDR3 sequence is CASSTRDRGRNTEAFF.

The rearrangement uses TRBV7-8 and TRBJ2-5. Per the germline V gene, CDR1 is SGHVS and CDR2 is FQNEAQ. There are 13 residues in the CDR3. Here the CDR3 reads CASSFRLQETQYF.

The genes are TRBV12-3 or TRBV12-4 and TRBJ2-5; the D gene TCRdb calls, TRBD1, cannot be checked with no DNA. This CDR3 comprises 14 residues. The CDR3 loop is CASSLVTGGETQYF.

The V call is TRBV5-6, the J call TRBJ1-1; no DNA is available, so the TRBD1 call from TCRdb remains unchecked. This CDR3 has 14 amino acids. Germline CDR1 is SGHDT and CDR2 is YYEEEE. CDR3 residues: CASSSRSANTEAFF.

The V gene is TRBV5-6, the J gene TRBJ1-2. Germline V gene sequence: CDR1 SGHDT, CDR2 YYEEEE. This CDR3 is built from 13 residues. The CDR3 sequence is CASSLGQDYGYTF.

The genes are TRBV6-5 and TRBJ2-5; the D gene TCRdb calls, TRBD1, cannot be checked with no DNA. This CDR3 region has 14 residues. Germline V lookup: CDR1 MNHEY, CDR2 SVGAGI. Here the CDR3 reads CASSYVPGVETQYF.

The V and J genes are TRBV19 and TRBJ1-3. The CDR3 has 14 amino acids. Germline assignment: CDR1 LNHDA and CDR2 SQIVND (reference sequence). CDR3 loop: CASTTASSGNTIYF.

V and J are TRBV7-9 and TRBJ1-2. Germline values: CDR1 SEHNR, CDR2 FQNEAQ (reference sequence). The CDR3 consists of 12 residues. CDR3 residues: CASSRADGGYTF.

This chain joins TRBV12-3 or TRBV12-4 and TRBJ2-7. The CDR3 has 13 amino acids. The CDR3 protein is CASSFSESYEQYF.